This T cell receptor beta chain was documented in a study of human T cells and chemical hapten exposure. The CDR3 has 15 amino acids. Trimming removed 5 bases from V and 0 bases from J; junction bases left unmatched: 3. Germline V CDR1 and CDR2: MNHEY, SVGEGT. As the library was built, unique molecular identifiers were attached to individual cDNA molecules. TCRdb reprocessed the RACE reads via MiXCR and lists one record per CDR3 protein. In the table there are under 85,000 distinct CDR3 sequences, around a tenth of which are singletons. Sample time point: patch test 1, 2 weeks after DPC sensitization. Treatment indicated: therapeutic diphenylcyclopropenone sensitization with weekly scalp DPC.

This sequence originates from a woman in her fifties or sixties with alopecia areata. Some clones in this sample may be carry-over from other donors' samples. The chain joins TRBV6-2 or TRBV6-3 to TRBJ2-7; 11 nucleotides align to TRBD2. Sequences were derived from whole blood, sampled in connection with sensitization to the hapten diphenylcyclopropenone (DPC). The CDR3 protein is CASSKTSGASYEQYF. The CDR3 DNA follows: TGTGCCAGCAGTAAGACTAGCGGGGCCTCCTACGAGCAGTACTTC.